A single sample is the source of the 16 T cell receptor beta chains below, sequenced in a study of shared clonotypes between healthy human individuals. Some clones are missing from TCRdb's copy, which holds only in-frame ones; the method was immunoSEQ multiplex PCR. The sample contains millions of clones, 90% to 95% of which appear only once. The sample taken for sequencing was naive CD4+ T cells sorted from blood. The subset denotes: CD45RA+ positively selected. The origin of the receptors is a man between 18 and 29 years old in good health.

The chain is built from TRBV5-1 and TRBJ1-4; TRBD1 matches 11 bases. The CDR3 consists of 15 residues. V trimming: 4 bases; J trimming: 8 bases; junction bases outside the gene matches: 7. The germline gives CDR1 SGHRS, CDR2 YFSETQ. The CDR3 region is CASSPLDRGREKLFF. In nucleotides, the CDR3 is TGCGCCAGCAGCCCCCTGGACAGGGGGCGCGAAAAACTGTTTTTT.

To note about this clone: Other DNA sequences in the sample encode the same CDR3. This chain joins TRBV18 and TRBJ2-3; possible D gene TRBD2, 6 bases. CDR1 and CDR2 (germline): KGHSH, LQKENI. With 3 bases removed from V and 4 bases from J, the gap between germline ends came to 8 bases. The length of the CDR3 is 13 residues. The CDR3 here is CASSPEGPDTQYF. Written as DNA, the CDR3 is TGTGCCAGCTCACCGGAGGGTCCAGATACGCAGTATTTT.

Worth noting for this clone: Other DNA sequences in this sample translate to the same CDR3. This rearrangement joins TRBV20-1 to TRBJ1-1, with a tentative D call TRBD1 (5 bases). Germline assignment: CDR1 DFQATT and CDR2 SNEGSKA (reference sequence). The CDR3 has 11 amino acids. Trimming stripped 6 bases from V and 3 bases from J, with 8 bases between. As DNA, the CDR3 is TGCAGTGCCGTGGGGGACACTGAAGCTTTCTTT. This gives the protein CSAVGDTEAFF.

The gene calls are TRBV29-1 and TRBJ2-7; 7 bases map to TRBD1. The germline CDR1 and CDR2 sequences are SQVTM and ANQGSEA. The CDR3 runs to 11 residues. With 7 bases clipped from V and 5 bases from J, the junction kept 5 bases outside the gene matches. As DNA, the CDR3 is TGCAGCGCGACAGGGACACACGAGCAGTACTTC. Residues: CSATGTHEQYF.

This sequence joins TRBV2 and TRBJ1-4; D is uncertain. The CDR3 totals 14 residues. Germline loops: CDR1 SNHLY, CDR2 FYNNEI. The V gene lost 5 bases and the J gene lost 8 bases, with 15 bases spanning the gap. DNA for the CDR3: TGTGCCAGCAGTTACGTCCCATTCGGAGAAAAACTGTTTTTT. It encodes CASSYVPFGEKLFF.

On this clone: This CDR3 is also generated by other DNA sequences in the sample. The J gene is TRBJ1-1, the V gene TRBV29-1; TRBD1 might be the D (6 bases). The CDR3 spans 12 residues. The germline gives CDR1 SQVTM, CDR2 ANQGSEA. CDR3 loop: CRVQGARSEAFF. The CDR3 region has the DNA TGCAGGGTACAGGGTGCACGATCTGAAGCTTTCTTT.

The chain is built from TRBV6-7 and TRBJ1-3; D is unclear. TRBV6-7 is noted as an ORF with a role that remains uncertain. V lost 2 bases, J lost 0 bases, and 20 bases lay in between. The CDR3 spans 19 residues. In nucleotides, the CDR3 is TGTGCCAGCAGTTACACCGATCTCTGGACGATGCTCTCTGGAAACACCATATATTTT. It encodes CASSYTDLWTMLSGNTIYF.

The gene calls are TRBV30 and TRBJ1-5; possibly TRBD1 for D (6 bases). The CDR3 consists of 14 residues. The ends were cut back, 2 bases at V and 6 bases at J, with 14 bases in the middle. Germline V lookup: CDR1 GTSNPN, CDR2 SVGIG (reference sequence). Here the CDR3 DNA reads TGTGCCTGGAGTATCCCGACAGGACCTCAGCCCCAGCATTTT. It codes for CAWSIPTGPQPQHF.

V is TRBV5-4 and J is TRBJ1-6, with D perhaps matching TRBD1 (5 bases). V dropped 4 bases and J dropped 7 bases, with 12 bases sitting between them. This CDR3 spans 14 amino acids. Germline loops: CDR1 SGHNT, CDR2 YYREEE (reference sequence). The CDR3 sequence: CASSIQDRNSPLHF. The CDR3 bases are TGTGCCAGCAGCATACAGGATCGGAATTCACCCCTCCACTTT.

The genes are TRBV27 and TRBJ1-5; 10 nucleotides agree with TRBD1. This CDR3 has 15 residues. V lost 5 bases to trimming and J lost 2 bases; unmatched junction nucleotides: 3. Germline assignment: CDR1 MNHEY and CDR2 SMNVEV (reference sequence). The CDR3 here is CASSGQGGGNQPQHF. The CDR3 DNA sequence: TGTGCCAGCAGTGGACAGGGGGGTGGCAATCAGCCCCAGCATTTT.

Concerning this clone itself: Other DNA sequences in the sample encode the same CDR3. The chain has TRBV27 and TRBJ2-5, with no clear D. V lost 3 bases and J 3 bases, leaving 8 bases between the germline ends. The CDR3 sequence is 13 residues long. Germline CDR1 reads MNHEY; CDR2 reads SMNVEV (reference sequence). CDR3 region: CASSFRWEETQYF. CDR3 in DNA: TGTGCCAGCAGTTTCCGGTGGGAAGAGACCCAGTACTTC.

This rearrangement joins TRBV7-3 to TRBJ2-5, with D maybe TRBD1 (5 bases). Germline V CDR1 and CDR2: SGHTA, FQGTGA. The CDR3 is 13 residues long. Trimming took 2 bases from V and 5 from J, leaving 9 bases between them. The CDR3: CASSLGSGETQYF. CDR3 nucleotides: TGTGCCAGCAGCTTAGGTTCAGGGGAGACCCAGTACTTC.

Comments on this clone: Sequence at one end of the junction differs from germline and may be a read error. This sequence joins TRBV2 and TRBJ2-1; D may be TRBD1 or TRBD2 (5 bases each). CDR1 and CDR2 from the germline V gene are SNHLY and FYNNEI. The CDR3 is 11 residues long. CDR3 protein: CASSNRDLGVF. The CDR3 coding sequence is TGTGCCAGCAGTAACCGGGACCTAGGGGTCTTC.

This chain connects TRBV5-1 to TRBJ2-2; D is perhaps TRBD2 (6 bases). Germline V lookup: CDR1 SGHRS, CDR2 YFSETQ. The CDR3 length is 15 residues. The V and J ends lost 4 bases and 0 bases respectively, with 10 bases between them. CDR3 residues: CASSAGSANTGELFF. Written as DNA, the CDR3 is TGCGCCAGCAGCGCGGGGTCAGCGAACACCGGGGAGCTGTTTTTT.

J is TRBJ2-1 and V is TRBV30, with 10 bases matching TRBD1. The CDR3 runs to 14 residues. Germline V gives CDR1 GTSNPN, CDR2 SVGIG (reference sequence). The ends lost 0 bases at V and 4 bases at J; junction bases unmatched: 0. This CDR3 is CAWSVGQGYNEQFF. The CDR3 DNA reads TGTGCCTGGAGTGTGGGACAGGGGTACAATGAGCAGTTCTTC.

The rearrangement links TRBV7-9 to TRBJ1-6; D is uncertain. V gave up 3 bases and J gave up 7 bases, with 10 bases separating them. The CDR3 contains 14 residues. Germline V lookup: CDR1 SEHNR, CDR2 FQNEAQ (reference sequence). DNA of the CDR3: TGTGCCAGCAGCTTCCCCGGGGAGAATTCACCCCTCCACTTT. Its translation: CASSFPGENSPLHF. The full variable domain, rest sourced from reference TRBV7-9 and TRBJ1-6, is DTGVSQNPRHKITKRGQNVTFRCDPISEHNRLYWYRQTLGQGPEFLTYFQNEAQLEKSRLLSDRFSAERPKGSFSTLEIQRTEQGDSAMYLCASSFPGENSPLHFGNGTRLTVT.